The 26 T cell receptor beta chains given below trace back to one sample, sequenced in a study of cytomegalovirus exposure and HLA in healthy donors. Researchers ran the PCR with 60 Vbeta and 13 Jbeta primers. The assay was immunoSEQ multiplex PCR, and TCRdb's table has in-frame clones only and misses some. The sample lists around 220,000 clones; under 80% were seen once. The sequencing sample was made of PBMCs. Receptor source: a woman aged 30 to 39 in good health and CMV-seronegative.

The gene calls are TRBV19 and TRBJ1-6, with D hard to call. The length of the CDR3 is 13 residues. Germline values: CDR1 LNHDA, CDR2 SQIVND (reference sequence). Trimming took 6 bases from V and 8 from J, leaving 11 bases between them. For the CDR3, the DNA is TGTGCCAGTAGCTCGGAGGGTTATTCACCCCTCCACTTT. As protein: CASSSEGYSPLHF.

V usage is TRBV6-4 and J usage is TRBJ1-6; a possible D gene is TRBD1 (6 bases). V was trimmed by 7 bases and J by 6 bases, leaving 16 bases between them. Per the germline V gene, CDR1 is MRHNA and CDR2 is SNTAGT. The CDR3 length is 15 residues. CDR3 in DNA: TGTGCCAGCAAAGAACAGGGCCATATTAATTCACCCCTCCACTTT. The encoded protein is CASKEQGHINSPLHF.

V usage is TRBV2 and J usage is TRBJ2-7; maybe TRBD1 (6 bases). This CDR3 has 18 residues. With 8 bases removed from V and 0 bases from J, the gap between germline ends came to 26 bases. Germline assignment: CDR1 SNHLY and CDR2 FYNNEI. In nucleotides, the CDR3 is TGTGCCAGCTTTGGACAGTCTAGACTCCTGCCGGACTCCTACGAGCAGTACTTC. Amino acids: CASFGQSRLLPDSYEQYF. The full variable domain, completed using reference TRBV2 and TRBJ2-7, is EPEVTQTPSHQVTQMGQEVILRCVPISNHLYFYWYRQILGQKVEFLVSFYNNEISEKSEIFDDQFSVERPDGSNFTLKIRSTKLEDSAMYFCASFGQSRLLPDSYEQYFGPGTRLTVT.

V and J are TRBV6-5 and TRBJ2-2; no clear D. The V and J ends lost 2 bases and 6 bases respectively, with 7 bases between them. Germline CDR1 MNHEY, CDR2 SVGAGI. The CDR3 extends over 13 amino acids. The chain's CDR3 is CASSYTPAGELFF. The CDR3 nucleotides read TGTGCCAGCAGTTACACTCCTGCCGGGGAGCTGTTTTTT.

This chain uses TRBV7-2 with TRBJ2-7; possibly TRBD2 for D (5 bases). V lost 3 bases and J lost 3, with 15 bases in between. The CDR3 sequence is 15 residues long. Germline CDR1 is SGHTA and CDR2 is FQGNSA. The CDR3 DNA is TGTGCCAGCAGCTTGGGCCTCGGAGGTGTCTACGAGCAGTACTTC. This translates into CASSLGLGGVYEQYF.

The CDR3 reads CASSRRRDIGSDYGYTF. CDR3 DNA: TGTGCCAGCAGCCGAAGGCGGGATATCGGGTCGGACTATGGCTACACCTTC. The chain couples TRBV13 to TRBJ1-2; D gene unclear. CDR3 size: 17 residues. Germline V gene data show CDR1 as PRHDT and CDR2 as FYEKMQ (reference sequence). The V and J ends lost 5 bases and 3 bases respectively, with 22 bases between them.

The chain couples TRBV9 to TRBJ2-5, with TRBD2 as a possible D gene (5 bases). CDR1 and CDR2 from the germline V gene are SGDLS and YYNGEE. V lost 3 bases and J 0 bases, leaving 12 bases between the germline ends. This CDR3 comprises 15 residues. The CDR3 loop reads CASSARDRYQETQYF. CDR3 sequence (DNA): TGTGCCAGCAGCGCCCGGGATCGGTACCAAGAGACCCAGTACTTC.

V and J are TRBV15 and TRBJ2-5; D possibly corresponds to TRBD2 (5 bases). There are 14 residues in the CDR3. Germline-derived CDR1 and CDR2 are LNHNV and YYDKDF (reference sequence). V lost 5 bases, J lost 2 bases, and 12 bases lay in between. The CDR3 loop reads CATSLARGQETQYF. CDR3 bases: TGTGCCACCAGCCTGGCCCGGGGTCAAGAGACCCAGTACTTC.

CDR3 in amino acids: CATSVWPIGNQPQHF. The DNA for the CDR3 is TGTGCCACCAGCGTTTGGCCCATCGGCAATCAGCCCCAGCATTTT. V usage is TRBV6-1 and J usage is TRBJ1-5; D is unresolved. V was pared by 10 bases and J by 2 bases, with 18 bases between. Germline V gene sequence: CDR1 MNHNS, CDR2 SASEGT. The CDR3 covers 15 residues.

The V and J genes are TRBV30 and TRBJ2-2, with D possibly TRBD1 on 5 matching bases. Between the trimmed V and J ends, which lost 8 bases and 0 bases, there was a span of 13 bases. Per the germline V gene, CDR1 is GTSNPN and CDR2 is SVGIG (reference sequence). The CDR3 has 14 residues. The chain's CDR3 is CANYRTTNTGELFF. In nucleotides, the CDR3 is TGTGCCAATTACAGGACAACGAACACCGGGGAGCTGTTTTTT.

The V and J genes are TRBV7-9 and TRBJ1-5, with 10 bases aligning to TRBD1. Germline assignment: CDR1 SEHNR and CDR2 FQNEAQ (reference sequence). Trimming removed 7 bases from V and 5 bases from J; junction bases left unmatched: 11. CDR3 length: 16 residues. The CDR3 sequence: CASTKGGTGEDQPQHF. CDR3 sequence (DNA): TGTGCCAGCACCAAAGGAGGGACAGGGGAGGATCAGCCCCAGCATTTT.

The rearrangement uses TRBV7-3 and TRBJ2-1, with a possible D match to TRBD2 (5 bases). The V gene lost 0 bases and the J gene lost 8 bases, with 8 bases spanning the gap. The CDR3 loop spans 13 amino acids. From germline, CDR1 is SGHTA and CDR2 FQGTGA. This CDR3 reads CASSLTTSDEQFF. In DNA form, the CDR3 reads TGTGCCAGCAGCTTAACCACTAGTGATGAGCAGTTCTTC.

This chain uses TRBV6-1 with TRBJ2-2; 9 bases map to TRBD1. V trimming: 7 bases; J trimming: 2 bases; junction bases outside the gene matches: 5. Germline CDR1 reads MNHNS; CDR2 reads SASEGT. The length of the CDR3 is 15 residues. CDR3 in DNA: TGTGCCAGCACGAGGACAGGGGTTAACACCGGGGAGCTGTTTTTT. This translates into CASTRTGVNTGELFF.

In this sample, this clone turned up a few times. This chain joins TRBV15 and TRBJ2-5, with D perhaps matching TRBD1 (5 bases). The CDR3 is made up of 15 amino acids. V lost 0 bases, J lost 4 bases, and 12 bases lay in between. CDR1 is LNHNV, CDR2 YYDKDF, per germline (reference sequence). The CDR3 sequence is CATSRDRGQAETQYF. CDR3 in DNA: TGTGCCACCAGCAGAGATAGGGGCCAGGCAGAGACCCAGTACTTC.

V gene TRBV7-2 combines with J gene TRBJ1-1; 9 bases map to TRBD1. Germline assignment: CDR1 SGHTA and CDR2 FQGNSA. The CDR3 runs to 15 residues. With 5 bases clipped from V and 4 bases from J, the junction kept 8 bases outside the gene matches. The CDR3 loop is CASSLQGADGTEAFF. The CDR3 nucleotides read TGTGCCAGCAGCCTACAGGGGGCTGATGGCACTGAAGCTTTCTTT.

The DNA of the CDR3 is TGTGCCAGCAGCGTATCGGACAGCCAATACTCTGGAAACACCATATATTTT. Translating gives CASSVSDSQYSGNTIYF. The chain is built from TRBV9 and TRBJ1-3; tentatively, D is TRBD1 (6 bases). Trimming shortened V by 1 base and J by 0 bases, and 14 bases separated the two germline ends. Germline V gene lookup returns CDR1 SGDLS and CDR2 YYNGEE. The CDR3 is 17 residues long.

Written as DNA, the CDR3 is TGTGCCAGCTCTCAAGGCGGCAGAAACTATGGCTACACCTTC. It codes for CASSQGGRNYGYTF. The chain has TRBV2 and TRBJ1-2; D remains unclear. Between the trimmed V and J ends, which lost 8 bases and 2 bases, there was a span of 15 bases. The V gene's germline CDR1 is SNHLY and CDR2 FYNNEI. This CDR3 region has 14 residues.

This clone was counted only a few times. The chain combines TRBV6-6 with TRBJ2-7; D is perhaps TRBD1 (5 bases). V gave up 3 bases and J gave up 3 bases, with 15 bases separating them. The CDR3 runs to 15 residues. The germline CDR1 and CDR2 sequences are MNHNY and SVGAGI (reference sequence). The CDR3 DNA follows: TGTGCCAGCAGTTATATGTCAGGGAATGACTACGAGCAGTACTTC. It translates to CASSYMSGNDYEQYF.

This chain joins TRBV6-1 and TRBJ2-5; 7 bases are shared with TRBD1. CDR1 MNHNS and CDR2 SASEGT come from the germline V gene. V gave up 11 bases and J gave up 0 bases; unmatched junction bases: 3. CDR3 size: 12 residues. The CDR3: CAVTGDQETQYF. As DNA, the CDR3 is TGTGCCGTTACAGGGGACCAAGAGACCCAGTACTTC.

J is TRBJ1-5 and V is TRBV19; no clear D gene. The CDR3 is 15 residues long. V lost 3 bases and J 0 bases, leaving 9 bases between the germline ends. Germline V gives CDR1 LNHDA, CDR2 SQIVND (reference sequence). The CDR3 here is CASSIGDYSNQPQHF. In nucleotides, the CDR3 is TGTGCCAGTAGTATCGGAGATTATAGCAATCAGCCCCAGCATTTT.

V and J are TRBV6-1 and TRBJ2-7; TRBD1 aligns across 9 bases. With V trimmed by 5 bases and J by 2 bases, 7 bases remained unmatched. This CDR3 comprises 15 residues. Per the germline V gene, CDR1 is MNHNS and CDR2 is SASEGT. CDR3 sequence: CASSRDRDRAYEQYF. CDR3 sequence (DNA): TGTGCCAGCAGTCGCGACCGGGACAGGGCCTACGAGCAGTACTTC.

The chain is built from TRBV5-1 and TRBJ2-5; 9 bases match TRBD2. Trimming at V came to 0 bases and at J to 4 bases, leaving 7 bases not matched to a gene. CDR3 length: 16 residues. In germline, CDR1 is SGHRS, CDR2 YFSETQ. The CDR3 sequence: CASSLEDSGGGETQYF. The DNA for the CDR3 is TGCGCCAGCAGCTTGGAGGATAGCGGGGGTGGAGAGACCCAGTACTTC.

Concerning this clone itself: Relative to the germline gene, one junction end is altered; a read error may explain this. The chain joins TRBV7-7 to TRBJ2-5; 7 positions match TRBD2. This CDR3 is built from 14 residues. The germline V gene has CDR1 SSHAT and CDR2 FNYEAQ (reference sequence). Written as DNA, the CDR3 is TGTGCTAGCAGCTTAAGTGGGAGGGAGGAGACCCAGTACTTC. Residues: CASSLSGREETQYF.

The chain uses TRBV6-5 and TRBJ1-5; 8 bases line up with TRBD1. The CDR3 spans 15 residues. The junction had 13 bases not matched to a gene; V was cut back by 6 bases and J by 9 bases. Germline V gives CDR1 MNHEY, CDR2 SVGAGI. The CDR3 bases are TGTGCCAGCAGGGTAACCGGGACAGGTGTAGGGCCCCAGCATTTT. This gives the protein CASRVTGTGVGPQHF.

The J gene is TRBJ1-1, the V gene TRBV5-6; D gene uncertain. Germline V CDR1 and CDR2: SGHDT, YYEEEE. The CDR3 has 12 residues. The V gene lost 3 bases and the J gene lost 3 bases, with 6 bases spanning the gap. The CDR3 coding sequence is TGTGCCAGCAGCTACCGGGACACTGAAGCTTTCTTT. Amino acid sequence: CASSYRDTEAFF.

About this clone: One end of the junction is discordant with germline, which a read error may explain. The chain carries TRBV7-9 and TRBJ1-1; D is unclear. CDR1 is SEHNR and CDR2 is FQNEAQ in the germline V gene (reference sequence). This CDR3 contains 14 residues. CDR3 residues: CSSTMTEMNTEAFF. The CDR3 region has the DNA TGTTCCAGCACCATGACGGAGATGAACACTGAAGCTTTCTTT. The variable domain in full, with the rest retrieved from reference TRBV7-9 and TRBJ1-1, is DTGVSQNPRHKITKRGQNVTFRCDPISEHNRLYWYRQTLGQGPEFLTYFQNEAQLEKSRLLSDRFSAERPKGSFSTLEIQRTEQGDSAMYLCSSTMTEMNTEAFFGQGTRLTVV.